This record looks at one T cell receptor beta chain sequence and its context. The antigen is unknown. The data are from a study of shared clonotypes between healthy human individuals. In the study overall: Donor composition was two women and a few men, aged 18 to 49.

Healthy adults negative for HIV, lacking recent acute infections or vaccinations, served as donors. General observations from the study: Collection of samples was limited to blood; tissue repertoires likely differ. What naive subsets generally showed was a larger estimated richness than memory subsets showed.

Assay used: immunoSEQ multiplex PCR; TCRdb lists only in-frame clones, some missing. The sample lists around 200,000 clones, 65% to 80% occurring once. This CDR3 contains 17 residues. Germline values: CDR1 SNHLY, CDR2 FYNNEI. V was trimmed by 1 base and J by 4 bases, leaving 20 bases between them. This TCR came from a man aged 25-45 years in good health. The chain couples TRBV2 to TRBJ2-7, with D possibly being TRBD1 (6 bases). The sequenced sample consisted of memory CD4+ T cells sorted from blood. The subset was: CD45RA-negative fraction. CDR3 residues: CASSEGLSGRGAYEQYF. DNA of the CDR3: TGTGCCAGCAGTGAAGGTCTGTCGGGCAGGGGAGCGTACGAGCAGTACTTC.